A selection of T cell receptor beta chains follows, all from one sample in a study of early T cells in non-severe SARS-CoV-2 infection. TCRdb fed the 5' RACE reads into MiXCR, producing one record per CDR3 protein. Of about 94,000 distinct CDR3 sequences listed, under 15% are singletons. Sample: whole blood. Receptors originate from an adult who was a healthcare worker with PCR-confirmed SARS-CoV-2 infection or an uninfected control (not recorded which). CDR3s include the opening cysteine and the closing phenylalanine or tryptophan. A D gene is named only where the DNA matches it firmly. A row's size may be missing; if present it is once, few, many or a size class.

few | TRBJ2-2 | TRBV2 | - | TGTGCCAGCAGTGGGGACCGACACACCGGGGAGCTGTTTTTT | CASSGDRHTGELFF
many | TRBJ1-5 | TRBV3-1 | - | TGTGCCAGCAGCCACTTTGGCCAGCCCCAGCATTTT | CASSHFGQPQHF
many | TRBJ1-5 | TRBV20-1 | TRBD1 | TGCAGTGCTAGACCGGGACAGGGGCGTTCCCAGCCCCAGCATTTT | CSARPGQGRSQPQHF
few | TRBJ2-3 | TRBV20-1 | TRBD2 | TGCAGTGCTAGAGGGGCTAGCGGGACTAGCACAGATACGCAGTATTTT | CSARGASGTSTDTQYF
few | TRBJ2-7 | TRBV27 | TRBD1 | TGTGCCAGCAGTTTAGGGGGACAGGGGAACTACGAGCAGTACTTC | CASSLGGQGNYEQYF
many | TRBJ2-3 | TRBV29-1 | TRBD1 | TGCAGCGAGATGACAGGGGGTACAGATACGCAGTATTTT | CSEMTGGTDTQYF
many | TRBJ2-3 | TRBV12-3/TRBV12-4 | TRBD1 | TGTGCCAGCAGCCATGACAGGGCCCCAGATACGCAGTATTTT | CASSHDRAPDTQYF
many | TRBJ2-1 | TRBV10-3 | TRBD2 | TGTGCCATCAGTGGATCATCTAGCGGGGGGTTCTCCTACAATGAGCAGTTCTTC | CAISGSSSGGFSYNEQFF
few | TRBJ2-1 | TRBV20-1 | TRBD2 | TGCAGTGCTAGAGAAGGACTAGCGGGGGGGCCCCAGTTCTTC | CSAREGLAGGPQFF
few | TRBJ1-5 | TRBV19 | TRBD1 | TGTGCCAGTGGGGACAGCGGGAGCAATCAGCCCCAGCATTTT | CASGDSGSNQPQHF
many | TRBJ2-6 | TRBV6-5 | TRBD2 | TGTGCCAGCAGTTATCTAGCGGGGGGGCCGGAAGGGGCCAACGTCCTGACTTTC | CASSYLAGGPEGANVLTF
many | TRBJ1-2 | TRBV29-1 | - | TGCAGCGTTGTGGCGAATGGCTACACCTTC | CSVVANGYTF
many | TRBJ1-4 | TRBV29-1 | - | TGCAGCGTTGAAGCGGCTTCAACTAATGAAAAACTGTTTTTT | CSVEAASTNEKLFF
- | TRBJ2-3 | TRBV18 | - | TGTGCCAGCTCACCACCTGGTGGGGGAGCCGGGCAGTATTTT | CASSPPGGGAGQYF
many | TRBJ2-2 | TRBV7-3 | - | TGTGCCAGCAGCTTACAAGGGAACACCGGGGAGCTGTTTTTT | CASSLQGNTGELFF
medium-sized | TRBJ1-3 | TRBV3-1 | - | TGTGCCAGCAGCCAGGAGGCGCCAGACAGTCCTCAATACGGAAACACCATATATTTT | CASSQEAPDSPQYGNTIYF
few | TRBJ2-7 | TRBV12-3/TRBV12-4 | - | TGTGCCAGCAGTCCTACACAGGGTTACCACGAGCAGTACTTC | CASSPTQGYHEQYF
few | TRBJ2-5 | TRBV11-2 | - | TGTGCCAGCAGCTTAGGGGTCTACAGAAGGCAAGAGACCCAGTACTTC | CASSLGVYRRQETQYF
few | TRBJ2-2 | TRBV11-2 | - | TGTGCCAGCAGCTACCGGGCCAACACCGGGGAGCTGTTTTTT | CASSYRANTGELFF
many | TRBJ1-5 | TRBV6-2/TRBV6-3 | TRBD1 | TGTGCCAGCAGCCGGAACAGGGGGCATCAGCCCCAGCATTTT | CASSRNRGHQPQHF
few | TRBJ2-3 | TRBV27 | - | TGTGCCAGCAGAGATCTCACAGATACGCAGTATTTT | CASRDLTDTQYF
- | TRBJ2-1 | TRBV6-6 | TRBD1 | TGTGCCAGCAGTAGCGGACAGGCGTACAATGAGCAGTTCTTC | CASSSGQAYNEQFF
- | TRBJ2-1 | TRBV11-2 | - | TGTGCCAGCAGCTTAGATCGGAATGAGCAGTTCTTC | CASSLDRNEQFF
many | TRBJ2-7 | TRBV5-6 | - | TGTGCCAGCAGCCGTCCGGGGTCCAGCACCATCTACGAGCAGTACTTC | CASSRPGSSTIYEQYF
- | TRBJ1-5 | TRBV28 | TRBD1 | TGTGCCAGCAGGGGACCGGGACAGGGGGGCAATCAGCCCCAGCATTTT | CASRGPGQGGNQPQHF
- | TRBJ1-1 | TRBV5-1 | - | TGCGCCAGCAGCTTGTTTATTCAGGGGATGAACACTGAAGCTTTCTTT | CASSLFIQGMNTEAFF
- | TRBJ2-7 | TRBV6-6 | TRBD1 | TGTGCCAGCAGTGTAGGGGGACAGTTGAGTGGCGAGCAGTACTTC | CASSVGGQLSGEQYF
- | TRBJ2-2 | TRBV20-1 | - | TGCAGTGCTAGACCCCCCTCTCGAGACGGGGAGCTGTTTTTT | CSARPPSRDGELFF
many | TRBJ2-3 | TRBV5-4 | TRBD2 | TGTGCCAGCAGCCCTCCCTCGGGGGGAGGTACGCAGTATTTT | CASSPPSGGGTQYF
few | TRBJ2-7 | TRBV4-1 | TRBD1 | TGCGCCAGCAGCCAAGGGTCAGGGGGCGCCTACTACGAGCAGTACTTC | CASSQGSGGAYYEQYF
- | TRBJ2-2 | TRBV29-1 | - | TGCAGCGTTGACACCGGGGCCAGCGGGGAGCTGTTTTTT | CSVDTGASGELFF
few | TRBJ1-6 | TRBV6-6 | - | TGTGCCAGCAGCTATGCGGACCGACCTGCCTATAATTCACCCCTCCACTTT | CASSYADRPAYNSPLHF
few | TRBJ1-1 | TRBV5-1 | - | TGCGCCAGCAGCTTCGGCGCAAGGGGCGCGGACACTGAAGCTTTCTTT | CASSFGARGADTEAFF
few | TRBJ2-3 | TRBV6-6 | TRBD1 | TGTGCCAGCAGGACCACAGGGGCAGATACGCAGTATTTT | CASRTTGADTQYF
few | TRBJ1-1 | TRBV7-6 | - | TGTGCCAGCAGCTTAGCGAGGGGGGGTTACACTGAAGCTTTCTTT | CASSLARGGYTEAFF
few | TRBJ2-1 | TRBV28 | - | TGTGCCAGCAGTCAGGCGGGGAGCTCCTACAATGAGCAGTTCTTC | CASSQAGSSYNEQFF
- | TRBJ1-4 | TRBV29-1 | - | TGCAGCCGCAGTGAAAAACTGTTTTTT | CSRSEKLFF
- | TRBJ2-7 | TRBV29-1 | - | TGCAGCGTCACCGCGGGCGGACCGACAGCCGAGGGGGGGGCCTCCACCTACGAGCAGTACTTC | CSVTAGGPTAEGGASTYEQYF
- | TRBJ1-2 | TRBV29-1 | - | TGCAGCGTTATGACCCAGGGAAACTACACCTTC | CSVMTQGNYTF
once | TRBJ2-3 | TRBV28 | TRBD1 | TGTGCCAACAGTCGAGACAGGGTTCTGGGTGCAGATACGCAGTATTTT | CANSRDRVLGADTQYF
- | TRBJ1-6 | TRBV5-1 | - | TGCGCCAGCAGCTTGCAGGGACTCCATAATTCACCCCTCCACTTT | CASSLQGLHNSPLHF